The 2 T cell receptor beta chains given below trace back to one sample, sequenced in a study of regulatory T cells in long-lasting Graves disease. Indicated time point: persistent/refractory GD, antithyroid drugs over 5 years with positive TRAb. RNA isolated from PBMCs was used to make the TCR library. CDR3-region Arm-PCR and iRepertoire HTBI primers produced the TCR beta libraries. TCRdb recomputed calls from the multiplex PCR reads with MiXCR, one row per CDR3 protein. The sample holds more than 650,000 distinct CDR3 sequences, about 30% seen once. This specimen was peripheral blood mononuclear cells (PBMCs), taken when the disease was refractory, from a patient treated with antithyroid drugs. The receptors were gathered from a female donor with Graves disease.

Points on this clonotype: Since a much larger clone is just one base distant, this may be a read error. V gene TRBV11-1 combines with J gene TRBJ1-1; TRBD1 agrees at 7 bases. The junction had 9 bases not matched to a gene; V was cut back by 8 bases and J by 9 bases. From germline, CDR1 is SGHAT and CDR2 FQDESV (reference sequence). The CDR3 has 12 residues. The CDR3 loop is CASGDDRVKAFF. The CDR3 coding sequence is TGTGCCAGCGGAGATGACAGGGTTAAAGCTTTCTTT.

This clonotype showed up many times. The rearrangement joins TRBV4-1 to TRBJ1-2, with no clear D. CDR1 and CDR2 from the germline V gene are MGHRA and YSYEKL. The CDR3 covers 17 residues. V dropped 2 bases and J dropped 7 bases, with 23 bases sitting between them. The chain's CDR3 is CASSQPSPLQPRRGYTF. The CDR3 DNA is TGCGCCAGCAGCCAACCATCCCCTCTACAGCCTCGGCGTGGCTACACCTTC.